The clone carrying this TCR beta chain was observed a handful of times. The antigen is undetermined. The sample originates from a study of human T cells and chemical hapten exposure. Study observations and caveats: The study found that DPC sensitization did not change TCRs above 1 in 1000 frequency.

V lost 1 base to trimming and J lost 5 bases; unmatched junction nucleotides: 5. CDR1 is DFQATT, CDR2 SNEGSKA, per germline (reference sequence). The CDR3 extends over 13 amino acids. TCRdb reprocessed the RACE reads with MiXCR, giving one entry per CDR3 protein. This table holds tens of thousands of distinct CDR3 sequences, about 10% found once. The time point is: patch test 1, 2 weeks after DPC sensitization. Stated treatment: therapeutic diphenylcyclopropenone sensitization with weekly scalp DPC. This material consisted of whole blood, taken in connection with sensitization to the hapten diphenylcyclopropenone (DPC). This chain links TRBV20-1 with TRBJ2-7; 7 nucleotides match TRBD2. The sequence came from a man in his forties with alopecia areata. Some clones in this sample may be carry-over from other donors' samples. CDR3 sequence reads: CSARGLASHEQYF. CDR3 DNA: TGCAGTGCTAGAGGACTAGCCTCGCACGAGCAGTACTTC.